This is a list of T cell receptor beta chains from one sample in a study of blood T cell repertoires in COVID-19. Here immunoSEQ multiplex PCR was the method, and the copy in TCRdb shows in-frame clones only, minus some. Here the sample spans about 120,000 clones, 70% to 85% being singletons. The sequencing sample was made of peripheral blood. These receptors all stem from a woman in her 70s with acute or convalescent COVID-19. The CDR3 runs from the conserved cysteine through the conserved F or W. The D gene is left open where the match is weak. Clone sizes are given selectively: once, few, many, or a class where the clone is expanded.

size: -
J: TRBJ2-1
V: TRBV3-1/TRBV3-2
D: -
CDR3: CASSQLHSKSTYNEQFF
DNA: TGTGCCAGCAGCCAACTCCATAGTAAATCGACCTACAATGAGCAGTTCTTC

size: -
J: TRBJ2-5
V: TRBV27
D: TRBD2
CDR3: CASSLFDGSGRQETQYF
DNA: TGTGCCAGCAGTTTATTTGATGGTAGCGGGCGCCAAGAGACCCAGTACTTC

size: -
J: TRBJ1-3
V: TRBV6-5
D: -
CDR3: CASKARDSSGNTIYF
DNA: TGTGCCAGCAAAGCCCGCGACAGCTCTGGAAACACCATATATTTT

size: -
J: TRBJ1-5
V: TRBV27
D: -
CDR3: CASSPSGLYSNQPQHF
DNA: TGTGCCAGCAGTCCTTCAGGCTTGTATAGCAATCAGCCCCAGCATTTT

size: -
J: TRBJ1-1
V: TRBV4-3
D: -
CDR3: CASSQDPRQLNTEAFF
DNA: TGCGCCAGCAGCCAAGACCCCAGACAGCTGAACACTGAAGCTTTCTTT

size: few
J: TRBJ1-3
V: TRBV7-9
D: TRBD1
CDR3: CASSHGQGSGNTIYF
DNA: TGTGCCAGCAGCCACGGACAGGGGTCTGGAAACACCATATATTTT

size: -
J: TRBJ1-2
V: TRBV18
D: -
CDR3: CASSPNRDPLRGYTF
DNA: TGTGCCAGCTCACCTAACAGGGACCCCTTGCGGGGCTACACCTTC

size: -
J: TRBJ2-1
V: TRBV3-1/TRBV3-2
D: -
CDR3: CASSRDGYNEQFF
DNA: TGTGCCAGCAGCCGAGACGGCTACAATGAGCAGTTCTTC

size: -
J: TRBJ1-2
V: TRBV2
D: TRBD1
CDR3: CASWRGQDYGYTF
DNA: TGTGCCAGCTGGAGGGGACAGGACTATGGCTACACCTTC

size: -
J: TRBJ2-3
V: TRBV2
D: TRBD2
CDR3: CASRLERLAGKGGTDTQYF
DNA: TGTGCCAGCAGACTCGAGAGACTAGCGGGGAAGGGTGGCACAGATACGCAGTATTTT

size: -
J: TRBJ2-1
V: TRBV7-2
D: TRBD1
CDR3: CASSSTTGVPEQFF
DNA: TGTGCCAGCAGCTCTACTACAGGGGTCCCGGAGCAGTTCTTC

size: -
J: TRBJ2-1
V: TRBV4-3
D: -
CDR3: CASSQVLRSNEQFF
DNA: TGCGCCAGCAGCCAAGTACTACGGAGCAATGAGCAGTTCTTC

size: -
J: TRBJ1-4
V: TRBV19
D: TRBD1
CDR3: CASSPQGAREKLFF
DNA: TGTGCCAGTAGCCCACAGGGGGCGCGGGAAAAACTGTTTTTT

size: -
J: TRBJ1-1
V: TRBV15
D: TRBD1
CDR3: CATTHRGGRTEAFF
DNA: TGTGCCACCACCCACAGGGGGGGACGAACTGAAGCTTTCTTT

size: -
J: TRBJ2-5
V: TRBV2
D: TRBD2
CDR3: CASSGLAGGRETQYF
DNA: TGTGCCAGCAGTGGACTAGCGGGGGGGAGGGAGACCCAGTACTTC

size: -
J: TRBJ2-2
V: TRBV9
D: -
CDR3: CASSPRLTGELFF
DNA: TGTGCCAGCAGCCCCCGACTGACCGGGGAGCTGTTTTTT

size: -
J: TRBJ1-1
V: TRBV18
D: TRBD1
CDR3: CASSPGQGSATEAFF
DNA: TGTGCCAGCTCACCAGGACAGGGTTCCGCCACTGAAGCTTTCTTT

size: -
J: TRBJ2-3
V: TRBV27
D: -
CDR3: CASKEGRGLTDTQYF
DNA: TGTGCCAGCAAAGAAGGCCGAGGACTAACAGATACGCAGTATTTT

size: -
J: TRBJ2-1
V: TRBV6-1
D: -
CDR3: CASSEVGDEQFF
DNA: TGTGCCAGCAGTGAAGTCGGGGATGAGCAGTTCTTC

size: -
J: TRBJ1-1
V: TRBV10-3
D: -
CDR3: CAISQQERGTEAFF
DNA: TGTGCCATCAGTCAACAGGAAAGGGGCACTGAAGCTTTCTTT

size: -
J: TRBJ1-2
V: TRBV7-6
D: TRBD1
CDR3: CASSLAGTGGKYGYTF
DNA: TGTGCCAGCAGCTTAGCCGGGACAGGGGGCAAGTATGGCTACACCTTC

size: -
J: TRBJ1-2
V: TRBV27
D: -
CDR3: CASSLQGNYGYTF
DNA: TGTGCCAGCAGTTTACAGGGGAACTATGGCTACACCTTC

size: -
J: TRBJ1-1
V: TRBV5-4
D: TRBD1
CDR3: CASSWPMGQGATEAFF
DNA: TGTGCCAGCAGCTGGCCCATGGGACAGGGGGCCACTGAAGCTTTCTTT

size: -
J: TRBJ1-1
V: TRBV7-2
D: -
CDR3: CASSLGSGGNTEAFF
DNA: TGTGCCAGCAGCTTAGGATCCGGGGGGAACACTGAAGCTTTCTTT

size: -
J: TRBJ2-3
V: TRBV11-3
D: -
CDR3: CASSLEPLSTDTQYF
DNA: TGTGCCAGCAGCTTAGAACCACTTAGCACAGATACGCAGTATTTT